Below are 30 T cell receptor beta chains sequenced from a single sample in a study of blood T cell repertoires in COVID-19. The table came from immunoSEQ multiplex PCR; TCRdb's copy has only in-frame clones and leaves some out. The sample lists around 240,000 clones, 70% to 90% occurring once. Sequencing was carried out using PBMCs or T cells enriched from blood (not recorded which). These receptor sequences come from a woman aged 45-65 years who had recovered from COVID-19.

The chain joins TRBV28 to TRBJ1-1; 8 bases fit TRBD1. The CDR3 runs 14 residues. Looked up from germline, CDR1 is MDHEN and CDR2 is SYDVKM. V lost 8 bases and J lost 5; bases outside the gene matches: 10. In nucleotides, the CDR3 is TGTGCCAGCGGAGCCCTCAGGGGGCGGACTGAAGCTTTCTTT. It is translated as CASGALRGRTEAFF.

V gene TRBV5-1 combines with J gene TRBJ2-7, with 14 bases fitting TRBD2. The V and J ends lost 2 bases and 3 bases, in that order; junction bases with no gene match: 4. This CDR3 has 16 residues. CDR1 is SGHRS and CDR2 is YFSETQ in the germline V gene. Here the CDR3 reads CASSLNGTSGSYEQYF. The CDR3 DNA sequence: TGCGCCAGCAGCTTAAACGGGACTAGCGGGAGCTACGAGCAGTACTTC.

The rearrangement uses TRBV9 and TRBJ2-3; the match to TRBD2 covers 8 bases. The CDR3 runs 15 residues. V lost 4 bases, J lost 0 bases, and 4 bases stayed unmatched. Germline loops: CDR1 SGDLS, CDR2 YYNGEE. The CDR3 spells CASSQSGGSTDTQYF. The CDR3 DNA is TGTGCCAGCAGCCAGAGCGGGGGTAGCACAGATACGCAGTATTTT.

The CDR3 is CASSKVGQPSASNQPQHF. CDR3 DNA: TGTGCCAGCAGCAAAGTCGGACAGCCCTCTGCTAGCAATCAGCCCCAGCATTTT. The genes are TRBV21-1 and TRBJ1-5; TRBD1, the table's D call, lacks a check against the DNA. TRBV21-1 is reported as a pseudogene. The length of the CDR3 is 18 residues.

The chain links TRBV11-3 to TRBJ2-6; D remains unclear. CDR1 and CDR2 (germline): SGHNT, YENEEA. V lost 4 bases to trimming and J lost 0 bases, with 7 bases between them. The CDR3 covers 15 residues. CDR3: CASSSRASGANVLTF. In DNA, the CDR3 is TGTGCCAGCAGCTCCCGAGCCTCTGGGGCCAACGTCCTGACTTTC.

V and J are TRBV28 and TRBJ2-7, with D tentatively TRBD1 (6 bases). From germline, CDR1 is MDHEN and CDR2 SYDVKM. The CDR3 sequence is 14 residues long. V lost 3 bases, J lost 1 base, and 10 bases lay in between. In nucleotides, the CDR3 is TGTGCCAGCAGTTTTGCAGGGGCTTCCTACGAGCAGTACTTC. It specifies CASSFAGASYEQYF.

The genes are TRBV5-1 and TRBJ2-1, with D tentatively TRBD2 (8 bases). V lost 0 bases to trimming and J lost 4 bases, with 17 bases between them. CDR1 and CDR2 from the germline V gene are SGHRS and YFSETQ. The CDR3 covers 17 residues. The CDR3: CASSLAGGGPIYNEQFF. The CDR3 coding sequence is TGCGCCAGCAGCTTGGCGGGAGGGGGCCCAATATACAATGAGCAGTTCTTC.

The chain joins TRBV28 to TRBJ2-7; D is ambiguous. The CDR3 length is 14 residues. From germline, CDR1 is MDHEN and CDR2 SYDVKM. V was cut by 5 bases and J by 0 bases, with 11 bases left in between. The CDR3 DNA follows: TGTGCCAGCAGTGTCTCACTTAGCTCCTACGAGCAGTACTTC. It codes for CASSVSLSSYEQYF.

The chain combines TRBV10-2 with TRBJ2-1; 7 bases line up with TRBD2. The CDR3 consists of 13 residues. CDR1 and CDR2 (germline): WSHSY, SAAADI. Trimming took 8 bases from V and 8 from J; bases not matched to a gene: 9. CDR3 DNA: TGCGCCAGCCTTTTAGGAGGGAGGGATGAGCAGTTCTTC. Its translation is CASLLGGRDEQFF.

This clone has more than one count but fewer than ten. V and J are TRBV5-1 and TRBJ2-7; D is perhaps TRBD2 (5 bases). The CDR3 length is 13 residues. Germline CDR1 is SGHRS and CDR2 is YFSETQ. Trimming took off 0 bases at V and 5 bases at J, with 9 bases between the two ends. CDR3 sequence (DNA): TGCGCCAGCAGCTTGGCCTCGGGGAACGAGCAGTACTTC. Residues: CASSLASGNEQYF.

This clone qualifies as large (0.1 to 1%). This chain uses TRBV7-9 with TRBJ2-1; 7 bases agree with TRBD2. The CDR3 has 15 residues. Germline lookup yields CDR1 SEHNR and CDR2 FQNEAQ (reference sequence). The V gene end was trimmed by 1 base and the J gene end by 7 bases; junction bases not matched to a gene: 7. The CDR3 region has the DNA TGTGCCAGCAGCTTAGGGCTAGCGGCTTGGAATGAGCAGTTCTTC. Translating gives CASSLGLAAWNEQFF. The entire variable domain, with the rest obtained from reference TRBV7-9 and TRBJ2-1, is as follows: DTGVSQNPRHKITKRGQNVTFRCDPISEHNRLYWYRQTLGQGPEFLTYFQNEAQLEKSRLLSDRFSAERPKGSFSTLEIQRTEQGDSAMYLCASSLGLAAWNEQFFGPGTRLTVL.

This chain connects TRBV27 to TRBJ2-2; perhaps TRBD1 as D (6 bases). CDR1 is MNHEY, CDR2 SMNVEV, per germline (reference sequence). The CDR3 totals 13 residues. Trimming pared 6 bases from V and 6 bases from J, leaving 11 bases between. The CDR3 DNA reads TGTGCCAGCAGGACAGGTTACTCCGGGGAGCTGTTTTTT. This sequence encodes CASRTGYSGELFF.

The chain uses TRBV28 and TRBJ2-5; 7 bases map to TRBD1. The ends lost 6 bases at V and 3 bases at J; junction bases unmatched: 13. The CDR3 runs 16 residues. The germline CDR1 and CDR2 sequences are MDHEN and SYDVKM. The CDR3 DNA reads TGTGCCAGCAGACCACTGACAGGGAACCCTGAAGAGACCCAGTACTTC. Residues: CASRPLTGNPEETQYF.

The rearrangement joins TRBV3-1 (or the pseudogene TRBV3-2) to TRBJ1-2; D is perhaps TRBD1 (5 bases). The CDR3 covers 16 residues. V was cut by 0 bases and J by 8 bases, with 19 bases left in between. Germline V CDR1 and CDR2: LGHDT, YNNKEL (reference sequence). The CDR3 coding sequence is TGTGCCAGCAGCCAAGATCTGGCAGGGAGGTTGGGAGGCTACACCTTC. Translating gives CASSQDLAGRLGGYTF.

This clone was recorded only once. The CDR3 loop reads CASSIGQGYLRTEAFF. Here the CDR3 DNA reads TGTGCCAGTAGTATTGGGCAGGGGTATTTGCGCACTGAAGCTTTCTTT. The chain recombines TRBV19 with TRBJ1-1; tentative D call: TRBD1 (6 bases). V lost 3 bases, J lost 4 bases, and 18 bases lay in between. The germline gives CDR1 LNHDA, CDR2 SQIVND (reference sequence). This CDR3 region has 16 residues.

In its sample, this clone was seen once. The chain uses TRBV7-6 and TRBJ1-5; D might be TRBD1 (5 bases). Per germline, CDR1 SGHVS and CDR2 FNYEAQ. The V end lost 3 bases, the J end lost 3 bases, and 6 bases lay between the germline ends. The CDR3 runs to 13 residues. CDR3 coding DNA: TGTGCCAGCAGCTTGACAGTCAATCAGCCCCAGCATTTT. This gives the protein CASSLTVNQPQHF.

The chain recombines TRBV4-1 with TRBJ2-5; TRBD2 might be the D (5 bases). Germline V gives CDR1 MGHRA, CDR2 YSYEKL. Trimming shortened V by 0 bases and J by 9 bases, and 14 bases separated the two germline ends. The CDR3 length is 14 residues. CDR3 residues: CASSQDTPSISQYF. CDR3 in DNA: TGCGCCAGCAGCCAAGATACGCCTAGCATTTCCCAGTACTTC.

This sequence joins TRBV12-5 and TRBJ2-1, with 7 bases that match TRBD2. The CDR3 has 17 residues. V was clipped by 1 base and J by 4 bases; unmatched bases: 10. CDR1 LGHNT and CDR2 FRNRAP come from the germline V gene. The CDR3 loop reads CASGLAKEASGYNEQFF. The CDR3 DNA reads TGTGCTAGTGGTTTGGCCAAGGAGGCTAGCGGATACAATGAGCAGTTCTTC.

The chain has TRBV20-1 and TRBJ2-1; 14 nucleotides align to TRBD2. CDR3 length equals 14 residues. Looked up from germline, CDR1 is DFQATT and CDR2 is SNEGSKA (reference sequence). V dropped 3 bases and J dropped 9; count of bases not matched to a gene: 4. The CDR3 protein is CSASPGLAGGEQFF. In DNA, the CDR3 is TGCAGTGCTAGTCCCGGACTAGCGGGAGGTGAGCAGTTCTTC.

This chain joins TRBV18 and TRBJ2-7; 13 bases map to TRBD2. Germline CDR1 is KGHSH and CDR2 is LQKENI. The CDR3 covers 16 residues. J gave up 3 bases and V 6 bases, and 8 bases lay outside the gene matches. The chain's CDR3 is CASSQPGLAGIYEQYF. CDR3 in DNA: TGTGCCAGCTCTCAGCCGGGACTAGCGGGAATCTACGAGCAGTACTTC.

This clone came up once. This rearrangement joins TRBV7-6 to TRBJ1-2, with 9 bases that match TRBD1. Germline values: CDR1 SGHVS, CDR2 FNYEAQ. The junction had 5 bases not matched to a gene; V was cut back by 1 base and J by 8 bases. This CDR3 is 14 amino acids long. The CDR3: CASSLVTGGGGYTF. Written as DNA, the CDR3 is TGTGCCAGCAGCTTAGTGACAGGGGGAGGCGGCTACACCTTC. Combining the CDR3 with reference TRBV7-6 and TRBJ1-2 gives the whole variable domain GAGVSQSPRYKVTKRGQDVALRCDPISGHVSLYWYRQALGQGPEFLTYFNYEAQQDKSGLPNDRFSAERPEGSISTLTIQRTEQRDSAMYRCASSLVTGGGGYTFGSGTRLTVV.

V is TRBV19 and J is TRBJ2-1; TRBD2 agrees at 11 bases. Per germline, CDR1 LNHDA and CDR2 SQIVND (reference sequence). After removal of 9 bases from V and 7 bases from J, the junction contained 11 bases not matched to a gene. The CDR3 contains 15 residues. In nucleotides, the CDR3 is TGTGCCAGCCAAATTCTAGCGGGAGGTTGGAATGAGCAGTTCTTC. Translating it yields CASQILAGGWNEQFF.

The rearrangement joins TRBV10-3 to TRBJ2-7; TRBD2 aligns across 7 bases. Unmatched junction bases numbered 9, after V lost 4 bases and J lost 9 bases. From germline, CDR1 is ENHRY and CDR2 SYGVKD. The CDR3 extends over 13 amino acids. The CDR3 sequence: CAISAGPGGGQYF. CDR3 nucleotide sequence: TGTGCCATCAGTGCTGGTCCCGGCGGGGGGCAGTACTTC.

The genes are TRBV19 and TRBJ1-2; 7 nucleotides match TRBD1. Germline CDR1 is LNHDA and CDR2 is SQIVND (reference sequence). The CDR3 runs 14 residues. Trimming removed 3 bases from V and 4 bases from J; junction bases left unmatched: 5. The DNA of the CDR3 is TGTGCCAGTAGTATCGACAGGGTTCCCTATGGCTACACCTTC. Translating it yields CASSIDRVPYGYTF.

CDR3 bases: TGCGCCAGGGGGGGGGTAAATGAAAAACTGTTTTTT. This encodes CARGGVNEKLFF. The chain links TRBV10-1 to TRBJ1-4; tentatively, D is TRBD1 (5 bases). The CDR3 length is 12 residues. Germline V gives CDR1 WNHNN, CDR2 SYGVQD (reference sequence). Trimming pared 9 bases from V and 5 bases from J, leaving 10 bases between.

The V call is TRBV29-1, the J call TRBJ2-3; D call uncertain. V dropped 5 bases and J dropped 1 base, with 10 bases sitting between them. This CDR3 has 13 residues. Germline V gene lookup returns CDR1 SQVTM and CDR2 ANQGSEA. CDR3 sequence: CSVMLAGTDTQYF. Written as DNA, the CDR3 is TGCAGCGTTATGCTGGCGGGCACAGATACGCAGTATTTT.

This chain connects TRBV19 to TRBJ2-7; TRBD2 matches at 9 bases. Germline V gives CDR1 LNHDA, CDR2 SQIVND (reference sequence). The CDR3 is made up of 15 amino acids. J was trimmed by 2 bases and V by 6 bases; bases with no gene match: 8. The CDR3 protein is CASSTGLARPYEQYF. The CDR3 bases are TGTGCCAGTAGCACCGGACTAGCGCGACCCTACGAGCAGTACTTC.

Here the CDR3 reads CASRRLAGYEQYF. The CDR3 DNA is TGTGCCAGCAGACGACTAGCGGGATACGAGCAGTACTTC. J is TRBJ2-7 and V is TRBV28; 11 positions match TRBD2. Germline V gives CDR1 MDHEN, CDR2 SYDVKM. V dropped 6 bases and J dropped 4; count of bases not matched to a gene: 2. The CDR3 length is 13 residues.

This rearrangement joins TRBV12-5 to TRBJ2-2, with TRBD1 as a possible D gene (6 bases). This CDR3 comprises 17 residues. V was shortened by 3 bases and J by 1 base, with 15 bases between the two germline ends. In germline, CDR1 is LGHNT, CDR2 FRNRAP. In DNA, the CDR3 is TGTGCTAGTGGTTTAGAACGCCCGGGACAGAACACCGGGGAGCTGTTTTTT. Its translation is CASGLERPGQNTGELFF.

The CDR3 region is CASGVQGSVTGELFF. Here the CDR3 DNA reads TGTGCCAGCGGGGTGCAGGGTTCAGTGACCGGGGAGCTGTTTTTT. The genes are TRBV7-2 and TRBJ2-2; weak D call: TRBD1 (5 bases). V was trimmed by 8 bases and J by 5 bases, leaving 18 bases between them. The germline V gene encodes CDR1 SGHTA and CDR2 FQGNSA. The CDR3 is 15 amino acids.